This T cell receptor beta chain originates from a study of T cells in tuberculosis. Study information: CD1B tetramers identified T cells specific for mycobacterial lipid GMM. A South African cohort included IGRA-negative adolescents, latently infected IGRA-positive adolescents and adults with active tuberculosis.

Study-wide results and caveats: GMM-specific TCRs were nearer to active tuberculosis alpha repertoires, suggesting expansion.

The time point was: new active TB diagnosis, blood taken before or within 7 days of starting treatment. Unsorted cryopreserved PBMC were sequenced, averaging roughly 100,000 T cells per clinical donor. Sequencing used immunoSEQ multiplex PCR; TCRdb keeps in-frame clones, though not all of them. The table records 20,000 to 25,000 clones, around 85% of them present only once. With respect to this clone: As yet, its antigen is unknown.

CDR3 size: 17 residues. Between the trimmed V and J ends, which lost 1 base and 0 bases, there was a span of 13 bases. CDR1 is SGHNT and CDR2 is YYREEE in the germline V gene (reference sequence). The rearrangement joins TRBV5-4 to TRBJ2-2; a possible D gene is TRBD1 (5 bases). The TCR comes from an adult with tuberculosis. Here the sequenced sample was PBMCs, taken at tuberculosis diagnosis. CDR3 loop: CASSLRGLASNTGELFF. In nucleotides, the CDR3 is TGTGCCAGCAGCTTGAGGGGTCTGGCCTCGAACACCGGGGAGCTGTTTTTT.